The table lists the clone carrying this T cell receptor beta chain with many counts. Its target is unknown. This specimen comes from a study of response to subunit inactivated influenza vaccine. TCRdb ran MiXCR on the RT-PCR reads and lists one entry per CDR3 protein. Of roughly 500,000 distinct CDR3 sequences listed, under 30% are singletons. The V end lost 6 bases, the J end lost 6 bases, and 9 bases lay between the germline ends. The CDR3 is made up of 12 amino acids. Germline CDR1 is LNHNV and CDR2 is YYDKDF (reference sequence). The study, taken as a whole, reports: A suggestion made by the authors is that each seasonal influenza vaccination recruits few new T cells.

Another study also made use of these data, one on T cells expressing NK-cell markers. That report adds: A 5'RACE template switching approach incorporating UMIs was used to make TCR beta cDNA. Just one sequenced donor of eight was HCMV-seronegative, while seven were seropositive. Sorting was restricted to alpha-beta TCR T cells by an anti-gamma-delta TCR antibody in several experiments. Once again these clonotypes came out on top in the CD3+CD56-NKG2C+ fraction of several donors.

This clonotype was obtained from a man in his fifties who received an inactivated influenza vaccine. The V call is TRBV15, the J call TRBJ1-5; TRBD1 is a possible D gene (5 bases). The source was CD4+ T cells sorted from PBMCs, collected 11 to 12 days after vaccination. The CDR3 DNA sequence: TGTGCCACCAGTCTAGGGGCTCAGCCCCAGCATTTT. Its protein product is CATSLGAQPQHF.